A single sample gave rise to the 7 T cell receptor beta chains below, sequenced in a study of OX40 agonist ivuxolimab in advanced cancers. The repertoire was sequenced with immunoSEQ multiplex PCR; TCRdb's copy has only in-frame clones and lacks some. The sample records around 60,000 clones, 80% to 90% being singletons. The material sequenced was CD4+ or CD8+ T cells sorted from blood, taken in a trial of the OX40 agonist ivuxolimab. These receptors were collected from an adult with an advanced solid tumor such as melanoma, head and neck, liver or kidney cancer.

This chain uses TRBV5-8 with TRBJ1-4, with 7 bases aligning to TRBD1. CDR1 and CDR2 (germline): SGHTS, YDEGEE. The CDR3 extends over 15 amino acids. V shed 4 bases and J 4 bases; nucleotides not matched to a gene: 7. Written as DNA, the CDR3 is TGTGCCAGCAGCCAAGGGACAGATCTTAATGAAAAACTGTTTTTT. Protein product: CASSQGTDLNEKLFF.

The gene calls are TRBV11-3 and TRBJ1-1; 7 bases agree with TRBD1. CDR3 length: 15 amino acids. The J segment lost 1 base and the V segment lost 0 bases, leaving 2 bases of the junction unmatched. CDR1 and CDR2 (germline): SGHNT, YENEEA. CDR3 DNA sequence: TGTGCCAGCAGCTTAGAAGGGACAGCGAACACTGAAGCTTTCTTT. Protein product: CASSLEGTANTEAFF.

This clone was detected only once. V and J are TRBV7-9 and TRBJ2-5, with D possibly being TRBD1 or TRBD2 (5 bases each). CDR3 length: 14 amino acids. Germline V gene sequence: CDR1 SEHNR, CDR2 FQNEAQ (reference sequence). With 2 bases removed from V and 6 bases from J, the gap between germline ends came to 13 bases. CDR3 residues: CASSLFGADKTQYF. The CDR3 DNA sequence: TGTGCCAGCAGCTTATTTGGAGCGGACAAGACCCAGTACTTC.

This clone was seen once. This rearrangement joins TRBV29-1 to TRBJ2-7; no clear D gene. Trimming took 7 bases from V and 2 from J, leaving 18 bases between them. This CDR3 has 14 residues. Germline CDR1 SQVTM, CDR2 ANQGSEA. CDR3 amino acids: CSALLNPSTYEQYV. CDR3 DNA sequence: TGCAGCGCGCTGCTCAACCCCTCGACCTACGAGCAGTACGTC.

The genes are TRBV28 and TRBJ2-7; TRBD2 matches 7 bases. From germline, CDR1 is MDHEN and CDR2 SYDVKM. The CDR3 length is 15 residues. Unmatched junction bases numbered 10, after V lost 8 bases and J lost 0 bases. The CDR3, as DNA: TGTGCCAGCTCCGCTGGGGGGGAGGGCTCCTACGAGCAGTACTTC. It yields the protein CASSAGGEGSYEQYF.

The chain is built from TRBV9 and TRBJ2-3; D unresolved. From germline, CDR1 is SGDLS and CDR2 YYNGEE. V lost 0 bases and J 0 bases, leaving 11 bases between the germline ends. The CDR3 length is 16 residues. This chain's CDR3 is CASSVAHTGSTDTQYF. CDR3 nucleotides: TGTGCCAGCAGCGTAGCACATACGGGTAGCACAGATACGCAGTATTTT.

The rearrangement joins TRBV2 to TRBJ2-1; D not resolved. The CDR3 consists of 11 residues. The ends were cut back, 10 bases at V and 6 bases at J, with 10 bases in the middle. Germline CDR1 reads SNHLY; CDR2 reads FYNNEI. CDR3 bases: TGTGCCACCACGACGGGCAATGAGCAGTTCTTC. This sequence encodes CATTTGNEQFF.